This TCR beta chain came from a study of cytomegalovirus exposure and HLA in healthy donors. Note on this clone: Its antigen is unidentified.

The PCR used 60 Vbeta and 13 Jbeta primers. TCRdb keeps only in-frame clones here, not all; method: immunoSEQ multiplex PCR. The sample data list 220,000 or so clones. Germline V gene data show CDR1 as SQVTM and CDR2 as ANQGSEA. The CDR3 is 15 residues long. Trimming stripped 7 bases from V and 2 bases from J, with 18 bases between. Study-wide points: Researchers catalogued 160 or so TCR beta chains as cytomegalovirus-associated.

The TCR was taken from a girl aged 2 to 10 in good health and CMV-seropositive. The source material was PBMCs. V gene TRBV29-1 combines with J gene TRBJ2-1; D may be TRBD1 (6 bases). For the CDR3, the DNA is TGCAGCGCACCGCGACTGGGACAAACCTACAATGAGCAGTTCTTC. Amino acid sequence: CSAPRLGQTYNEQFF.